The T cell receptor (beta chain) described here comes from a study of T cell responses to AZD1222 COVID-19 vaccine. Overall study: Pooled in the analysis were second doses at about 4 or about 12 weeks. Points from the study as a whole: Sampling that yielded the repertoires occurred only after the peak T cell response. In the spike-specific TCR repertoire, nearly half reportedly target unmutated variant regions. Regions 160-218 and 743-854 dominated among vaccine-associated CD4 TCRs spanning spike.

Profiling relied on immunoSEQ multiplex PCR, and the TCRdb table lists in-frame clones only, not all of them. The repertoire holds approximately 190,000 clones, with under 95% as singletons. CDR3 length: 11 residues. V was cut by 8 bases and J by 9 bases, with 8 bases left in between. On this clone: Its target is not known.

The material was peripheral blood, obtained on day 0 of AZD1222 vaccination. This chain links TRBV12-3 or TRBV12-4 with TRBJ1-6; D uncertain. The receptor was derived from an adult in good health. This chain's CDR3 is CASGIGSPLHF. CDR3 coding DNA: TGTGCCAGCGGAATTGGTTCACCCCTCCACTTT.